This T cell receptor (beta chain) was captured in a study of blood T cell repertoires in COVID-19. Study summary: Acute-phase and convalescent COVID-19 samples originated in the United States, Italy and Spain.

The CDR3 consists of 14 residues. The germline V gene encodes CDR1 SGHDT and CDR2 YYEEEE. The trim removed 5 bases at V and 5 bases at J, leaving 6 bases unmatched. Measured with immunoSEQ multiplex PCR; TCRdb has only the in-frame clones, and not every one. The sample has about 200,000 clones; over 75% are singletons. In this sample, this clone turned up once. Sequenced sample: peripheral blood. V usage is TRBV5-6 and J usage is TRBJ2-2; TRBD1 aligns across 7 bases. This receptor was obtained from a man aged 45-60 years with acute or convalescent COVID-19. DNA of the CDR3: TGTGCCAGCAGGAGGGGGCGATGGACCGGGGAGCTGTTTTTT. This encodes CASRRGRWTGELFF. The full variable domain, in which reference TRBV5-6 and TRBJ2-2 provide the parts outside the CDR3, is DAGVTQSPTHLIKTRGQQVTLRCSPKSGHDTVSWYQQALGQGPQFIFQYYEEEERQRGNFPDRFSGHQFPNYSSELNVNALLLGDSALYLCASRRGRWTGELFFGEGSRLTVL.